The rows below give T cell receptor beta chains drawn from one sample of a study of T cells in Graves' hyperthyroidism and ophthalmopathy. TCRdb re-called the multiplex PCR reads through MiXCR, storing one row per CDR3 protein. The sample lists roughly 400,000 distinct CDR3 sequences, over 12% occurring once. The source material was blood. The receptors were sampled from a man aged 50-59 years with Graves' ophthalmopathy. CDR3s include the opening cysteine and the closing phenylalanine or tryptophan. The D gene is left open where the match is weak. Size tells how often a clone was seen (once, few, many) or the class of an expanded clone, and some rows leave it out.

TRBV10-1,NA,TRBJ2-1,NA,TGCGCCAGCAGTGTTAACTACAATGAGCAGTTCTTC,CASSVNYNEQFF
TRBV5-1,TRBD1,TRBJ1-1,many,TGCGCCAGCAGCACCGGACAGGGGACTGAAGCTTTCTTT,CASSTGQGTEAFF
TRBV5-1,NA,TRBJ2-3,few,TGCGCCAGCAGCTCAGGGGCTACCACCACAGATACGCAGTATTTT,CASSSGATTTDTQYF
TRBV12-3/TRBV12-4,TRBD2,TRBJ2-7,few,TGTGCCAGCAGTTTACTAGCGGAGAGCTCCTACGAGCAGTACTTC,CASSLLAESSYEQYF
TRBV20-1,NA,TRBJ1-6,many,TGCAGTGCTAGAAAGGAAACGGTCAGAAGCTCCTATAATTCACCCCTCCACTTT,CSARKETVRSSYNSPLHF
TRBV27,TRBD2,TRBJ2-1,many,TGTGCCAGCAGTCAGGGACTAGCGGGAGGTTCGCCCTACAATGAGCAGTTCTTC,CASSQGLAGGSPYNEQFF
TRBV28,NA,TRBJ1-1,NA,TGTGCCAGCAGAAACGGGGGGAGGACCACTGAAGCTTTCTTT,CASRNGGRTTEAFF
TRBV25-1,NA,TRBJ2-5,NA,TGTGCCAGCAGTGGACTAACAGAGACCCAGTACTTC,CASSGLTETQYF
TRBV2,NA,TRBJ2-1,many,TGTGCCAGCAGGGGGGGGACAACCCGCGGGGAGCAGTTCTTC,CASRGGTTRGEQFF
TRBV19,NA,TRBJ2-6,NA,TGTGCCAGTAGAGCGCACTCTGGGGCCAACGTCCTGACTTTC,CASRAHSGANVLTF
TRBV3-1,NA,TRBJ1-2,many,TGTGCCAGCAGCCTCTTGGGGACTCCCGGAGGCTACACCTTC,CASSLLGTPGGYTF
TRBV12-3/TRBV12-4,TRBD2,TRBJ2-3,many,TGTGCCAGCAGTTTCAAAGGACTAGCGGGGGGACAAGCCACAGATACGCAGTATTTT,CASSFKGLAGGQATDTQYF
TRBV5-1,TRBD2,TRBJ2-7,NA,TGCGCCAGCAGCTTGGAGCTAGCGGGAGGGCCAATAGACGAGCAGTACTTC,CASSLELAGGPIDEQYF
TRBV19,NA,TRBJ2-5,few,TGTGCCAGTAGTTCTGGACCGGGCGGGGAGACCCAGTACTTC,CASSSGPGGETQYF
TRBV6-5,TRBD1,TRBJ1-4,few,TGTGCCAGCAGTTACTCATCAGACAGGGCCAGACGGGCCAAACTGTTTTTT,CASSYSSDRARRAKLFF
TRBV25-1,TRBD1,TRBJ2-7,NA,TGTGCCAGCAGTTTCGGGACAGGGGGTTACGAGCAGTACTTC,CASSFGTGGYEQYF
TRBV12-3/TRBV12-4,NA,TRBJ1-1,many,TGTGCCAGCAGTGGGACGTCCTATGAAGCTTTCTTT,CASSGTSYEAFF
TRBV27,NA,TRBJ1-5,few,TGTGCCAGCAGTTTAAAGTCAGCAAATCAGCCCCAGCATTTT,CASSLKSANQPQHF
TRBV28,NA,TRBJ2-7,few,TGTGCCAGCAGTTTATTCTACGTCCATTACGAGCAGTACTTC,CASSLFYVHYEQYF
TRBV29-1,NA,TRBJ1-2,few,TGCACCACTGGAGGGGCAGGGGCTAACTATGGCTACACCTTC,CTTGGAGANYGYTF
TRBV5-1,NA,TRBJ1-1,NA,TGCGCCAGCAGCTTGGCCTCGGGGGGCGTGAACACTGAAGCTTTCTTT,CASSLASGGVNTEAFF
TRBV2,NA,TRBJ1-5,many,TGTGCCAGCAGTCCACGGGGAGGGCAGCCCCAGCATTTT,CASSPRGGQPQHF
TRBV30,NA,TRBJ2-5,many,TGTGCCTGGAGTGTTTACAGACAAGAGACCCAGTACTTC,CAWSVYRQETQYF
TRBV29-1,NA,TRBJ2-1,NA,TGCAGCGTCGTCCCGGGGGAGCAGTTCTTC,CSVVPGEQFF
TRBV11-3,NA,TRBJ1-4,NA,TGTGCCAGCAGCTTAGGGGGAATTTCTAATGAAAAACTGTTTTTT,CASSLGGISNEKLFF
TRBV28,TRBD2,TRBJ2-1,few,TGTGCCAGCAGTCACCCAACTAGCGGGAGAGTCCATGAGCAGTTCTTC,CASSHPTSGRVHEQFF
TRBV18,TRBD2,TRBJ2-7,many,TGTGCCAGCTCACCACTGCGACTAGCGGAGGGCTACGAGCAGTACTTC,CASSPLRLAEGYEQYF
TRBV24-1,NA,TRBJ2-6,few,TGTGCCACCAGTGATTCCCGCCCGGGGGCCAACGTCCTGACTTTC,CATSDSRPGANVLTF
TRBV11-2,TRBD1,TRBJ2-2,NA,TGTGCCAGCAGTTCCCGGGACAGACTTAACACCGGGGAGCTGTTTTTT,CASSSRDRLNTGELFF